These T cell receptor beta chains were read from a single sample in a study of T cell repertoires in ileal Crohn's disease. Profiling relied on immunoSEQ multiplex PCR, and the TCRdb table lists in-frame clones only, not all of them. The repertoire consists of some 4,700 clones, with about four fifths occurring once and the leading ten covering roughly 15%. The sample taken for sequencing was ileal tissue. These receptors all stem from an adult with Crohn's disease. Each CDR3 is given with its conserved first and last residue. Fields, in order: D gene, J gene, V gene, clone size, CDR3 protein, CDR3 DNA. A D gene is named only where the DNA matches it firmly. The size entry is marked missing in some rows and otherwise reads once, few, many or a size class.

D: TRBD1; J: TRBJ1-2; V: TRBV14; size: -; CDR3: CASSPGTGGAYGYTF; DNA: TGTGCCAGCAGCCCAGGGACAGGTGGAGCCTATGGCTACACCTTC
D: TRBD1; J: TRBJ2-1; V: TRBV30; size: -; CDR3: CAWKGDSGHEQFF; DNA: TGTGCCTGGAAGGGGGACAGCGGTCATGAGCAGTTCTTC
D: TRBD1; J: TRBJ2-1; V: TRBV28; size: -; CDR3: CASSPSGWTGGTYNEQFF; DNA: TGTGCCAGCAGTCCCTCGGGTTGGACAGGGGGGACCTACAATGAGCAGTTCTTC
D: TRBD1; J: TRBJ2-4; V: TRBV5-6; size: -; CDR3: CASSRGQGKDIQYF; DNA: TGTGCCAGCAGCCGAGGACAGGGAAAAGACATTCAGTACTTC
D: -; J: TRBJ1-3; V: TRBV4-3; size: few; CDR3: CASSQLKQGLLGNTIYF; DNA: TGCGCCAGCAGCCAGCTCAAACAGGGACTACTCGGAAACACCATATATTTT
D: -; J: TRBJ2-3; V: TRBV11-1; size: -; CDR3: CASSPRSADTQYF; DNA: TGTGCCAGCAGCCCTCGCAGCGCAGATACGCAGTATTTT
D: TRBD2; J: TRBJ2-5; V: TRBV6-6; size: -; CDR3: CASTQGLAEETQYF; DNA: TGTGCCAGCACCCAGGGACTAGCGGAAGAGACCCAGTACTTC
D: -; J: TRBJ2-1; V: TRBV18; size: -; CDR3: CASSPPGDRNSNEQFF; DNA: TGTGCCAGCTCACCACCGGGAGACAGGAATAGCAATGAGCAGTTCTTC
D: -; J: TRBJ2-3; V: TRBV6-4; size: -; CDR3: CASSDSGEADTQYF; DNA: TGTGCCAGCAGTGACTCAGGAGAGGCGGATACGCAGTATTTT
D: -; J: TRBJ1-5; V: TRBV19; size: -; CDR3: CASSMRGRGSNQPQHF; DNA: TGTGCCAGTAGTATGCGGGGACGGGGGAGCAATCAGCCCCAGCATTTT
D: -; J: TRBJ2-7; V: TRBV6-6; size: -; CDR3: CASSDRQNYEQYF; DNA: TGTGCCAGCAGTGATAGACAAAATTACGAGCAGTACTTC
D: TRBD1; J: TRBJ1-6; V: TRBV19; size: -; CDR3: CATADRENSPLHF; DNA: TGTGCCACCGCGGACAGGGAGAATTCACCCCTCCACTTT
D: -; J: TRBJ1-4; V: TRBV7-3; size: once; CDR3: CASSLNGRPTEKLFF; DNA: TGTGCCAGCAGCTTAAACGGTCGCCCCACCGAAAAACTGTTTTTT
D: -; J: TRBJ2-1; V: TRBV6-6; size: -; CDR3: CASSYAGSSGEQFF; DNA: TGTGCCAGCAGTTACGCCGGTAGTTCGGGGGAGCAGTTCTTC
D: -; J: TRBJ2-1; V: TRBV19; size: few; CDR3: CASSSPGRYNEQFF; DNA: TGTGCCAGTAGTAGTCCAGGCCGGTACAATGAGCAGTTCTTC
D: -; J: TRBJ1-1; V: TRBV2; size: -; CDR3: CASMAVPNTEAFF; DNA: TGTGCCAGCATGGCAGTCCCGAACACTGAAGCTTTCTTT
D: TRBD1; J: TRBJ2-7; V: TRBV5-1; size: -; CDR3: CASGRDRGYEQYF; DNA: TGCGCCAGCGGCCGGGACAGGGGTTACGAGCAGTACTTC
D: TRBD1; J: TRBJ1-4; V: TRBV5-6; size: -; CDR3: CASSAGQANEKLFF; DNA: TGTGCCAGCAGCGCGGGACAGGCCAATGAAAAACTGTTTTTT
D: TRBD1; J: TRBJ1-2; V: TRBV7-9; size: -; CDR3: CASSLGQGANYGYTF; DNA: TGTGCCAGCAGCTTAGGGCAGGGGGCGAACTATGGCTACACCTTC
D: -; J: TRBJ1-2; V: TRBV5-5; size: -; CDR3: CASSLDTSSYTF; DNA: TGTGCCAGCAGCCTCGACACGTCTAGCTACACCTTC
D: -; J: TRBJ1-4; V: TRBV7-8; size: -; CDR3: CASSLGWGMGEKLFF; DNA: TGTGCCAGCAGCTTAGGATGGGGCATGGGTGAAAAACTGTTTTTT
D: TRBD1; J: TRBJ2-5; V: TRBV5-8; size: -; CDR3: CASSYSDRNQETQYF; DNA: TGTGCCAGCAGCTACTCGGACAGGAACCAAGAGACCCAGTACTTC
D: TRBD1; J: TRBJ2-1; V: TRBV2; size: -; CDR3: CASSAYRGNEQFF; DNA: TGTGCCAGCAGTGCCTACAGGGGCAATGAGCAGTTCTTC
D: -; J: TRBJ1-1; V: TRBV2; size: -; CDR3: CASRPQASMNTEAFF; DNA: TGTGCCAGCAGACCACAGGCCTCAATGAACACTGAAGCTTTCTTT
D: TRBD1; J: TRBJ1-2; V: TRBV5-5; size: -; CDR3: CASTSRIGGYYGYTF; DNA: TGTGCCAGCACTTCGAGGATAGGGGGCTACTATGGCTACACCTTC
D: TRBD1; J: TRBJ1-4; V: TRBV27; size: -; CDR3: CASSRPPGTGEKLFF; DNA: TGTGCCAGCAGTCGCCCCCCCGGGACAGGGGAAAAACTGTTTTTT
D: -; J: TRBJ1-1; V: TRBV7-9; size: few; CDR3: CASSPADTEAFF; DNA: TGTGCCAGCAGCCCCGCAGACACTGAAGCTTTCTTT
D: -; J: TRBJ2-5; V: TRBV7-6; size: -; CDR3: CASSPGDPRGVETQYF; DNA: TGTGCCAGCAGCCCAGGGGACCCGAGGGGAGTAGAGACCCAGTACTTC
D: -; J: TRBJ1-2; V: TRBV6-5; size: few; CDR3: CASSYSRGDGYTF; DNA: TGTGCCAGCAGTTACTCTCGGGGAGACGGCTACACCTTC
D: -; J: TRBJ2-1; V: TRBV11-1; size: -; CDR3: CASSLRFSRQANNEQFF; DNA: TGTGCCAGCAGCTTAAGGTTTTCAAGACAGGCGAACAATGAGCAGTTCTTC
D: -; J: TRBJ1-2; V: TRBV28; size: -; CDR3: CAITTFYGYTF; DNA: TGTGCCATCACTACGTTCTATGGCTACACCTTC
D: -; J: TRBJ2-2; V: TRBV11-1; size: -; CDR3: CASIESKGVTGELFF; DNA: TGTGCCAGCATCGAATCAAAAGGGGTCACCGGGGAGCTGTTTTTT
D: -; J: TRBJ2-3; V: TRBV27; size: few; CDR3: CASSANYGDTQYF; DNA: TGTGCCAGCAGTGCGAACTACGGTGATACGCAGTATTTT
D: TRBD1; J: TRBJ2-5; V: TRBV18; size: -; CDR3: CASATGLQETQYF; DNA: TGTGCCAGCGCGACAGGGCTCCAAGAGACCCAGTACTTC
D: -; J: TRBJ1-4; V: TRBV1; size: -; CDR3: CTSSQPGESATNEKLFF; DNA: TGCACCAGCAGCCAGCCAGGCGAGTCTGCAACTAATGAAAAACTGTTTTTT
D: -; J: TRBJ2-7; V: TRBV28; size: -; CDR3: CASSTPSPDREQYF; DNA: TGTGCCAGCAGCACCCCCTCCCCCGACAGAGAGCAGTACTTC
D: TRBD2; J: TRBJ2-1; V: TRBV11-1; size: -; CDR3: CASSPTGTSGTNEQFF; DNA: TGTGCCAGCAGCCCCACCGGGACTAGCGGAACCAATGAGCAGTTCTTC
D: TRBD1; J: TRBJ1-1; V: TRBV19; size: -; CDR3: CASSISQGVTEAFF; DNA: TGTGCCAGTAGTATCAGTCAGGGGGTAACTGAAGCTTTCTTT
D: -; J: TRBJ2-3; V: TRBV5-1; size: few; CDR3: CASSLFSDTQYF; DNA: TGCGCCAGCAGCTTGTTCTCAGATACGCAGTATTTT
D: -; J: TRBJ1-5; V: TRBV21-1; size: -; CDR3: CASSRRLLHWHHQPQHF; DNA: TGTGCCAGCAGCCGACGCCTACTACATTGGCATCATCAGCCCCAGCATTTT
D: -; J: TRBJ2-7; V: TRBV30; size: -; CDR3: CAWSAGGRGYEQYF; DNA: TGTGCCTGGAGTGCCGGGGGAAGAGGCTACGAGCAGTACTTC
D: -; J: TRBJ1-1; V: TRBV27; size: -; CDR3: CASKDAGLGTEAFF; DNA: TGTGCCAGCAAGGATGCAGGGTTGGGGACTGAAGCTTTCTTT